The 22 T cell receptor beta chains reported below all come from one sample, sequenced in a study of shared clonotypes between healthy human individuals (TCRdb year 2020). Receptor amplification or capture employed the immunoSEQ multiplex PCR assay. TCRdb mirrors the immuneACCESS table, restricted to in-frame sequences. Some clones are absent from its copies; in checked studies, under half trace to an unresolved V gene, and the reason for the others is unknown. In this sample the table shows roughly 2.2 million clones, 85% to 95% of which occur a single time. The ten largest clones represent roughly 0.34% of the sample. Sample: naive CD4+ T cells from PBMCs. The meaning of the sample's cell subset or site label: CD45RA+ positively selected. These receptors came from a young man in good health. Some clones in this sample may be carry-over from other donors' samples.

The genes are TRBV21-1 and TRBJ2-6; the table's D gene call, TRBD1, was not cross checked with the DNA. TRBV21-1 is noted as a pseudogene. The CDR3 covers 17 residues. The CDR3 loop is CASSKQGPLVRANVLTF. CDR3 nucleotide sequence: TGTGCCAGCAGCAAACAGGGGCCTCTTGTCAGGGCCAACGTCCTGACTTTC.

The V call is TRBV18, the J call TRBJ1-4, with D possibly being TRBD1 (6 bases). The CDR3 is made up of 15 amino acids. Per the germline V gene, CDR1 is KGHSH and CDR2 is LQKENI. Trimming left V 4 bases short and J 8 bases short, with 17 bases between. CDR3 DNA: TGTGCCAGCTCACGTCGACAGGCTGGGGAGGAAAAACTGTTTTTT. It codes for CASSRRQAGEEKLFF.

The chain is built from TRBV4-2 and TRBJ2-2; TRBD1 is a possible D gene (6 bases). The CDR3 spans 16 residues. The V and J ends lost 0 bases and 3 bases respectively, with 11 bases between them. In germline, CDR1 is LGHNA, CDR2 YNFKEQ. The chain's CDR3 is CASSQDLAGDTGELFF. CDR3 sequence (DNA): TGTGCCAGCAGCCAAGATCTGGCAGGGGACACCGGGGAGCTGTTTTTT.

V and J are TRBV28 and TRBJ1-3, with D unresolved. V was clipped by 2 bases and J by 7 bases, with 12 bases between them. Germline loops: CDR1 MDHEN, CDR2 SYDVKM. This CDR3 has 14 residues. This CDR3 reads CASSLVTWGNTIYF. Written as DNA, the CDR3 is TGTGCCAGCAGTTTAGTAACCTGGGGTAACACCATATATTTT.

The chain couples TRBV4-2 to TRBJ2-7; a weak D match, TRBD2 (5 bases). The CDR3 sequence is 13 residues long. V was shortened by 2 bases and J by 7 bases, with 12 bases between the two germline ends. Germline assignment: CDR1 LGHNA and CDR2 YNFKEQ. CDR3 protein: CASSQPPGNEQYF. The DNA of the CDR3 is TGTGCCAGCAGCCAACCCCCCGGGAATGAGCAGTACTTC.

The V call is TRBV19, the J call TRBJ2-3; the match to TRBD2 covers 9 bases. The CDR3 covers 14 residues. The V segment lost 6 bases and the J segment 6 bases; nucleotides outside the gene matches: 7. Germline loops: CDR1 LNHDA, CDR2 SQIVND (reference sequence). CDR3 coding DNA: TGTGCCAGTAGCCCGGGACTAGCAGGCGATACGCAGTATTTT. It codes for CASSPGLAGDTQYF.

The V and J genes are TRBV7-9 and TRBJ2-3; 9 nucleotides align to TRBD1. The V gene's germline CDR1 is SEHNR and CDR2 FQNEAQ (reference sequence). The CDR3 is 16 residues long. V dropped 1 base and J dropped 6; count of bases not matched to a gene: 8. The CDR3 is CASSLVQGARWDTQYF. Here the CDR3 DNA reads TGTGCCAGCAGCTTAGTACAGGGGGCGCGGTGGGATACGCAGTATTTT.

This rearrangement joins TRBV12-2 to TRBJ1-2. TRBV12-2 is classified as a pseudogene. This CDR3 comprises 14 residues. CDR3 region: CASRLGLAAYGYTF. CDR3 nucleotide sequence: TGTGCAAGTCGCTTAGGGTTGGCAGCCTATGGCTACACCTTC.

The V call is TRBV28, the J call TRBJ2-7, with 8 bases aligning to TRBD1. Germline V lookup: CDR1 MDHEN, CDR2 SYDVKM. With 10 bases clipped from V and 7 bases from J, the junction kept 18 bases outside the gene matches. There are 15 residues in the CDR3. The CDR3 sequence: CAIHSQGTGPSEQYF. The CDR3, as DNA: TGTGCCATCCATTCACAGGGGACAGGTCCTTCGGAGCAGTACTTC.

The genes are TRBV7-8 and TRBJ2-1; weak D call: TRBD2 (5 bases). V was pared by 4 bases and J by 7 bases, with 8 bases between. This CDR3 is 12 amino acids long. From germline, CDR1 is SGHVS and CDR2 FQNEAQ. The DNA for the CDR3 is TGTGCCAGCAGCTCCACTAGGAATGAGCAGTTCTTC. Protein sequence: CASSSTRNEQFF.

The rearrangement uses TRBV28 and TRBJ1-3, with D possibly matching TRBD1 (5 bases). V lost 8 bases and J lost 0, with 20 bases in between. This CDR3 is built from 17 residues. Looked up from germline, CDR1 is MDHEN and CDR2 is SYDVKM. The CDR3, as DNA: TGTGCCAGCCTACGTGGGGGGAACACGATCTCTGGAAACACCATATATTTT. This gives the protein CASLRGGNTISGNTIYF.

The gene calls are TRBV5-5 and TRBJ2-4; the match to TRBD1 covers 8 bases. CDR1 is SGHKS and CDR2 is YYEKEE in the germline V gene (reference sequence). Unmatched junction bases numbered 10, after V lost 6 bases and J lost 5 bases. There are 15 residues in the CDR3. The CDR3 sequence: CASKPQGASENIQYF. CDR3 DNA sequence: TGTGCCAGCAAGCCGCAGGGGGCTTCTGAAAACATTCAGTACTTC.

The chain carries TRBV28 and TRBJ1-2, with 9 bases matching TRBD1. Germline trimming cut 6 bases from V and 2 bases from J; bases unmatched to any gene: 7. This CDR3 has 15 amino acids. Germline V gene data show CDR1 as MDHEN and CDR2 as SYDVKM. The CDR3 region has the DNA TGTGCCAGCAGAGGGACAGGGCGGAACAACTATGGCTACACCTTC. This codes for CASRGTGRNNYGYTF.

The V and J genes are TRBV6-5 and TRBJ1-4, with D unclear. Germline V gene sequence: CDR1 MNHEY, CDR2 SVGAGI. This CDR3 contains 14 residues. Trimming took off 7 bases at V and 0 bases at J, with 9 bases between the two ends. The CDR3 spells CASKYRATNEKLFF. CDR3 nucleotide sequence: TGTGCCAGCAAATACAGAGCAACTAATGAAAAACTGTTTTTT.

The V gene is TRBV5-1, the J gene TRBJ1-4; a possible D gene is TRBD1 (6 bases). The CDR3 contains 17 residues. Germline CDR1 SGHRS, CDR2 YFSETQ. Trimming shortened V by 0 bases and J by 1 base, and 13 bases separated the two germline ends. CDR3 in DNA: TGCGCCAGCAGCTTGGGGCAGGGGCTGATAACTAATGAAAAACTGTTTTTT. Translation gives CASSLGQGLITNEKLFF.

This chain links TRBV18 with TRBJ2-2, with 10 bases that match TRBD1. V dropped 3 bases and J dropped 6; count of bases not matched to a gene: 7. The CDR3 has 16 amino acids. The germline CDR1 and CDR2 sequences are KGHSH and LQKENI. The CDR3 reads CASSPPGQGKAGELFF. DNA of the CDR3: TGTGCCAGCTCACCCCCGGGACAGGGGAAAGCCGGGGAGCTGTTTTTT. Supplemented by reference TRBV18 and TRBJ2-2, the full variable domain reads NAGVMQNPRHLVRRRGQEARLRCSPMKGHSHVYWYRQLPEEGLKFMVYLQKENIIDESGMPKERFSAEFPKEGPSILRIQQVVRGDSAAYFCASSPPGQGKAGELFFGEGSRLTVL.

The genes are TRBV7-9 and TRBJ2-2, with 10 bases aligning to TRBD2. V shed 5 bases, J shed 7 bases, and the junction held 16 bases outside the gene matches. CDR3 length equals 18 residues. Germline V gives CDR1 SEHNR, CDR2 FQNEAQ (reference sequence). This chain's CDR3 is CASSPQRGAGGPGGELFF. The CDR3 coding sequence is TGTGCCAGCAGCCCCCAGCGAGGAGCGGGAGGGCCTGGCGGGGAGCTGTTTTTT.

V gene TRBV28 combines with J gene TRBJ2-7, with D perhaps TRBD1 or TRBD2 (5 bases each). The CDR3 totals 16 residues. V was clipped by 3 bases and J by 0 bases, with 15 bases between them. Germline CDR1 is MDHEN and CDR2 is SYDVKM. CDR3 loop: CASSFPWDGSSYEQYF. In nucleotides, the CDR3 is TGTGCCAGCAGTTTCCCTTGGGACGGAAGCTCCTACGAGCAGTACTTC.

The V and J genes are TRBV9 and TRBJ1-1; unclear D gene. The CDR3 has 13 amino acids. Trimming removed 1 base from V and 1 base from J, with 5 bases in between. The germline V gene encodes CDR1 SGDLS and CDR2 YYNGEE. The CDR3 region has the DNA TGTGCCAGCAGCGTAAATGAGAACACTGAAGCTTTCTTT. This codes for CASSVNENTEAFF.

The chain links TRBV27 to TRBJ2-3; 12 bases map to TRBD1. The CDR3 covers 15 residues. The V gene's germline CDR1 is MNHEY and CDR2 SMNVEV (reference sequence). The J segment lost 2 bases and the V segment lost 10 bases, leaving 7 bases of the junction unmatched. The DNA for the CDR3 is TGTGCCACTCGGGACAGGGGGCATGTCACAGATACGCAGTATTTT. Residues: CATRDRGHVTDTQYF.

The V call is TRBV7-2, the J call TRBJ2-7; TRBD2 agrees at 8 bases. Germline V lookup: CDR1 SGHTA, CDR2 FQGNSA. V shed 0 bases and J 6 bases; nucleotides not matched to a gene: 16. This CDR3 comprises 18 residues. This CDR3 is CASSLARVNSGARGEQYF. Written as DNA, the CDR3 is TGTGCCAGCAGCTTAGCGCGGGTTAATAGCGGGGCTCGTGGCGAGCAGTACTTC.

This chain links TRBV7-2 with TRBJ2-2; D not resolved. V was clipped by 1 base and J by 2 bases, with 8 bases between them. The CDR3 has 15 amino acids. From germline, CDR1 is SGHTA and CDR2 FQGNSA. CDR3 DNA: TGTGCCAGCAGCTTAGTTTACGTTAACACCGGGGAGCTGTTTTTT. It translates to CASSLVYVNTGELFF. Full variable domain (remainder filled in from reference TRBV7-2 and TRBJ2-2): GAGVSQSPSNKVTEKGKDVELRCDPISGHTALYWYRQSLGQGLEFLIYFQGNSAPDKSGLPSDRFSAERTGGSVSTLTIQRTQQEDSAVYLCASSLVYVNTGELFFGEGSRLTVL.